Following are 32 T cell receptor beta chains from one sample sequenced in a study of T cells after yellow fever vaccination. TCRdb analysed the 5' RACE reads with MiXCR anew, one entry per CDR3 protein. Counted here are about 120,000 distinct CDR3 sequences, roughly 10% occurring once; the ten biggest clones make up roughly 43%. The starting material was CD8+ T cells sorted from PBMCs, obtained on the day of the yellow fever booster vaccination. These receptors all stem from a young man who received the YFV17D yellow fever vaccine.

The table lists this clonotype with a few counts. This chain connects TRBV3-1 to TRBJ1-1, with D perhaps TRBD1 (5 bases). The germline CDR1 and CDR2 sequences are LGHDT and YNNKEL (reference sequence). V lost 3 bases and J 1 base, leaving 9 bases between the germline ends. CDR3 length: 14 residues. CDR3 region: CASSHLTGNTEAFF. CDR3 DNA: TGTGCCAGCAGCCATTTAACAGGGAACACTGAAGCTTTCTTT.

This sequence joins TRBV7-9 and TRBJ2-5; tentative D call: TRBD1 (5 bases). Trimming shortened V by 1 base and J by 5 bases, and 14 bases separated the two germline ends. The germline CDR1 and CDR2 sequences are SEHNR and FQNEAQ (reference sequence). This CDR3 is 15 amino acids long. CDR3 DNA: TGTGCCAGCAGCTTAGAGAAGAGACAGATCGAGACCCAGTACTTC. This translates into CASSLEKRQIETQYF.

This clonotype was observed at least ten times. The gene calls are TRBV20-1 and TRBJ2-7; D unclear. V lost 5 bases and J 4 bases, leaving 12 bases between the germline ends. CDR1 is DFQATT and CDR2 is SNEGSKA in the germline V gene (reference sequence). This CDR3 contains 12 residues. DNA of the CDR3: TGCAGTGCTGTTCCTGGGATTTACGAGCAGTACGTC. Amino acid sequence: CSAVPGIYEQYV.

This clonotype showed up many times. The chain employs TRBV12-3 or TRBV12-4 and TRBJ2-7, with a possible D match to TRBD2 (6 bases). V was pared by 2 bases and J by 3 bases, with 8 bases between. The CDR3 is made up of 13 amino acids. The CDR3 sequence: CASSLRGSYEQYV. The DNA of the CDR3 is TGTGCCAGCAGTTTACGGGGGAGCTACGAGCAGTACGTC.

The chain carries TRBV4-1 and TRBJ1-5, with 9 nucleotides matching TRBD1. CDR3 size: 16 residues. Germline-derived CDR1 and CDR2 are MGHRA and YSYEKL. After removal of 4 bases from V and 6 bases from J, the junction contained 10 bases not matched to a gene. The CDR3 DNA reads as TGCGCCAGCAGCCCCCAGGGACAGGGCGAACTTCAGCCCCAGCATTTT. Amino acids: CASSPQGQGELQPQHF.

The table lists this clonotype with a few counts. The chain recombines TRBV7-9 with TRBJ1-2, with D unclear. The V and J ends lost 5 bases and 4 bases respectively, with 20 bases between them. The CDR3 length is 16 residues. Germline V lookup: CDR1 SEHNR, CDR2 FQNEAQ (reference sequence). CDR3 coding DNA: TGTGCCAGCAGCGCGCCCGTGAGATCGGCCGGCTATGGCTACACCTTC. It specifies CASSAPVRSAGYGYTF.

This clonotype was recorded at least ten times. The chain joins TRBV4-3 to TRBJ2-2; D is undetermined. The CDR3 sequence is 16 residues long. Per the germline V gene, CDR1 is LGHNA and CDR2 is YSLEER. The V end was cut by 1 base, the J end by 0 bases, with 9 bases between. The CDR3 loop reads CASSQVNSANTGELFF. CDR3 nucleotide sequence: TGCGCCAGCAGCCAAGTTAACAGCGCGAACACCGGGGAGCTGTTTTTT.

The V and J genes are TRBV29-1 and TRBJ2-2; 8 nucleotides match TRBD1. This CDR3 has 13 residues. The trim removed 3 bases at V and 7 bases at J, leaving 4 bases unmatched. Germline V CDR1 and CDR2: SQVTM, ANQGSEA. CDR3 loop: CSVEDRANGELFF. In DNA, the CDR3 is TGCAGCGTTGAGGACAGGGCCAACGGGGAGCTGTTTTTT.

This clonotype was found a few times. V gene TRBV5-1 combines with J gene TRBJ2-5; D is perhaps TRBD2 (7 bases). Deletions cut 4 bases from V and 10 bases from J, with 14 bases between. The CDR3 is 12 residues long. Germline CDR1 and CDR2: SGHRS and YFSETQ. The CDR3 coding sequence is TGCGCCAGCAGCACGGGGGGCGTGGGCCAGTACTTC. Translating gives CASSTGGVGQYF.

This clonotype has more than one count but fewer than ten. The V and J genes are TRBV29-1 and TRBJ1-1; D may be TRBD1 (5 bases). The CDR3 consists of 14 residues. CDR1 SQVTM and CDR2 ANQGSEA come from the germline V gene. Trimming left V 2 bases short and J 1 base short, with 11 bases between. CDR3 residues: CSVELAGGNTEAFF. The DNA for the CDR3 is TGCAGCGTTGAATTGGCCGGGGGGAACACTGAAGCTTTCTTT.

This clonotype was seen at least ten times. CDR3 protein: CASSNLWTGGRYNSPLHF. Written as DNA, the CDR3 is TGTGCCAGCAGTAATCTTTGGACAGGGGGCCGTTATAATTCACCCCTCCACTTT. The genes are TRBV6-5 and TRBJ1-6; 11 positions match TRBD1. This CDR3 region has 18 residues. Per germline, CDR1 MNHEY and CDR2 SVGAGI. V dropped 5 bases and J dropped 4; count of bases not matched to a gene: 10.

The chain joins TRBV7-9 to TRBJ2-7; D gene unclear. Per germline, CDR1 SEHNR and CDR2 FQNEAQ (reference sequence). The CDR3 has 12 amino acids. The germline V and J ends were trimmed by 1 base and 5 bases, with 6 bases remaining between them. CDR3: CASSLGFNEQYV. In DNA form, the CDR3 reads TGTGCCAGCAGCTTAGGGTTTAACGAGCAGTACGTC.

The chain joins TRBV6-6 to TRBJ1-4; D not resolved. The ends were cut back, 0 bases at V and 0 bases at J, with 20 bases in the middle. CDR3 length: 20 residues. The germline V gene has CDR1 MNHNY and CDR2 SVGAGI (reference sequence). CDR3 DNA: TGTGCCAGCAGTTACTCGATGGAGGTCAGAGGAACCGCAACTAATGAAAAACTGTTTTTT. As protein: CASSYSMEVRGTATNEKLFF.

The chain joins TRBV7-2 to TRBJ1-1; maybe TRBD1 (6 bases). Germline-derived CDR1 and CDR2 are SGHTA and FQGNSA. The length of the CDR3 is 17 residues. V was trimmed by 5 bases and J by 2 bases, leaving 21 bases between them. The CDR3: CASSDHRLGGPNTEAFF. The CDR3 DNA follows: TGTGCCAGCAGCGATCATCGGCTCGGGGGCCCCAACACTGAAGCTTTCTTT.

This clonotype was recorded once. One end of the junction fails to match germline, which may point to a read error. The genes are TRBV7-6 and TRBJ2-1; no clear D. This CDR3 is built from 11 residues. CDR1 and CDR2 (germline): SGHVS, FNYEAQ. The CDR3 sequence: CASITGYEQFF. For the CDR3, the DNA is TGTGCAAGCATCACTGGGTATGAGCAGTTCTTC.

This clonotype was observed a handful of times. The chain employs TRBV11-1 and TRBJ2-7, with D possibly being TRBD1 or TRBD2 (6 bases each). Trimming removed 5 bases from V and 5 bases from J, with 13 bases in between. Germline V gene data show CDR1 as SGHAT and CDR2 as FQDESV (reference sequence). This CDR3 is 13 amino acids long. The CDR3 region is CASSPPGAHEQYV. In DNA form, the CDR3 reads TGTGCCAGCAGCCCCCCGGGGGCGCACGAGCAGTACGTC.

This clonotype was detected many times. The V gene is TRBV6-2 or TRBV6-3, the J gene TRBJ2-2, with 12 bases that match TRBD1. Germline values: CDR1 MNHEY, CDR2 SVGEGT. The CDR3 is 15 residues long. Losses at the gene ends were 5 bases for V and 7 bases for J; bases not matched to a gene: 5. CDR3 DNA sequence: TGTGCCAGCAGTCCCGGGACAGGGGGCTTCGGGGAGCTGTTTTTT. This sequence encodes CASSPGTGGFGELFF.

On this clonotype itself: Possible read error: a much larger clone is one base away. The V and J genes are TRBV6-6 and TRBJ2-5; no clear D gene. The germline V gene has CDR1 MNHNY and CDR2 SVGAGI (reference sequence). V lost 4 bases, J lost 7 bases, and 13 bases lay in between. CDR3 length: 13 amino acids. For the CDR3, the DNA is TGTGCCAGCAGTTCCTGGGATCTGTGGACCCAGTACTTC. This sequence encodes CASSSWDLWTQYF.

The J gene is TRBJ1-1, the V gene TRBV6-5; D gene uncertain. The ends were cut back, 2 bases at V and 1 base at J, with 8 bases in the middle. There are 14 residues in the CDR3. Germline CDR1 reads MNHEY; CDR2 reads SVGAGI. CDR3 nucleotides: TGTGCCAGCAGTTACGGGGTCCCGAACACTGAAGCTTTCTTT. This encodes CASSYGVPNTEAFF.

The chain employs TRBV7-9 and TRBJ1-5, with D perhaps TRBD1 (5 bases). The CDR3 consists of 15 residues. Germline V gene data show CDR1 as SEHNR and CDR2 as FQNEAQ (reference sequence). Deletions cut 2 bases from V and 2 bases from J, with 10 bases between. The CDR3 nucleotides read TGTGCCAGCAGCTTACAGGGCGGCGGCAATCAGCCCCAGCATTTT. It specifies CASSLQGGGNQPQHF.

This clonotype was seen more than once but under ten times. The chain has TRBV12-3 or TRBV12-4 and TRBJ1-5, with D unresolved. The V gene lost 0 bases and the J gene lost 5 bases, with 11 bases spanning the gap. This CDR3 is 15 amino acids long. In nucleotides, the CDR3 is TGTGCCAGCAGTTTAGCGTTTAGTCGCGATCAGCCCCAGCATTTT. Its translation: CASSLAFSRDQPQHF.

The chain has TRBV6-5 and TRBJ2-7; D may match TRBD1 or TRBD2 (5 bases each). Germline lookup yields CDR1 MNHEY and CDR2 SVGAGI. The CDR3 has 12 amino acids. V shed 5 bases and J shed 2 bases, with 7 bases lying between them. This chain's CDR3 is CASSQGPYEQYF. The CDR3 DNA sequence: TGTGCCAGCAGTCAGGGACCCTACGAGCAGTACTTC.

CDR3 bases: TGCGCCAGCAGCCACTTTCAGGGACCCCAGCATTTT. Translated: CASSHFQGPQHF. The rearrangement uses TRBV4-1 and TRBJ1-5; perhaps TRBD1 as D (5 bases). Germline V gene data show CDR1 as MGHRA and CDR2 as YSYEKL. This CDR3 is 12 amino acids long. Deletions cut 3 bases from V and 10 bases from J, with 10 bases between.

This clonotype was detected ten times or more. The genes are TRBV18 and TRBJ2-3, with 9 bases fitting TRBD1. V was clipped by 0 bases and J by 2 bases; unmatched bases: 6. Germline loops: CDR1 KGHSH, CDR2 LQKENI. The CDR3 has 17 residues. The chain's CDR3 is CASSPPAGTGITDTQYF. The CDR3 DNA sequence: TGTGCCAGCTCACCACCCGCCGGGACAGGGATCACAGATACGCAGTATTTT. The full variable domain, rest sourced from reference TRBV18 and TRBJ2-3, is NAGVMQNPRHLVRRRGQEARLRCSPMKGHSHVYWYRQLPEEGLKFMVYLQKENIIDESGMPKERFSAEFPKEGPSILRIQQVVRGDSAAYFCASSPPAGTGITDTQYFGPGTRLTVL.

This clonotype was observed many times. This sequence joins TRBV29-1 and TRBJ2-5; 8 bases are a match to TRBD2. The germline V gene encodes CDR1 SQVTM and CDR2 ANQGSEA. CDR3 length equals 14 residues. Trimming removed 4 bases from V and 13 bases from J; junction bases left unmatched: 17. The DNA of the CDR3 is TGCAGCGTTGCTCGGCCGGGACTAGGGATTTCCGCGTACTTC. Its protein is CSVARPGLGISAYF.

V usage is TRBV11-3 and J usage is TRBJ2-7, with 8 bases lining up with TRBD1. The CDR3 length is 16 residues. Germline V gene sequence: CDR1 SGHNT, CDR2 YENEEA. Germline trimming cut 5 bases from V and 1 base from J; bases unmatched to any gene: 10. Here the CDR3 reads CASSILTGQESYEQYV. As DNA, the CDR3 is TGTGCCAGCAGCATCCTTACGGGACAGGAATCCTACGAGCAGTACGTC.

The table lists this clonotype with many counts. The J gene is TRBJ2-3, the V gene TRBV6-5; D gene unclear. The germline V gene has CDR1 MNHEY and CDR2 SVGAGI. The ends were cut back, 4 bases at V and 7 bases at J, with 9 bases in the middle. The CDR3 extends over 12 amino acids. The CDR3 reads CASSSIEYTQYF. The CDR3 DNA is TGTGCCAGCAGTTCGATTGAGTATACGCAGTATTTT.

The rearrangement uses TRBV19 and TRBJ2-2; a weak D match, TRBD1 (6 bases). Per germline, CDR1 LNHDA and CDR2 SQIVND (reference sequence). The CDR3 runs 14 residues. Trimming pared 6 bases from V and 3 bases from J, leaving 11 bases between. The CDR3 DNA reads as TGTGCCAGTAGAGTCTCAGGGGACACCGGGGAGCTGTTTTTT. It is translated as CASRVSGDTGELFF. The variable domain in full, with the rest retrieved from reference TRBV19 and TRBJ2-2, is DGGITQSPKYLFRKEGQNVTLSCEQNLNHDAMYWYRQDPGQGLRLIYYSQIVNDFQKGDIAEGYSVSREKKESFPLTVTSAQKNPTAFYLCASRVSGDTGELFFGEGSRLTVL.

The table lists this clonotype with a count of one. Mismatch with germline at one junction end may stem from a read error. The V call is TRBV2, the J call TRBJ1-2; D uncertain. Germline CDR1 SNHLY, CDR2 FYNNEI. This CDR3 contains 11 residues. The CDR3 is CASSSSLTVGF. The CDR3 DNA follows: TGTGCCAGCAGTAGTAGTCTAACCGTGGGCTTC.

CDR3 DNA sequence: TGTGCCAGCAGCTCTCAACGGGTGAACGCGAACACCGGGGAGCTGTTTTTT. This codes for CASSSQRVNANTGELFF. The chain couples TRBV14 to TRBJ2-2; no reliable D call. CDR1 is SGHDN and CDR2 is FVKESK in the germline V gene. Trimming stripped 5 bases from V and 0 bases from J, with 16 bases between. This CDR3 has 17 residues.

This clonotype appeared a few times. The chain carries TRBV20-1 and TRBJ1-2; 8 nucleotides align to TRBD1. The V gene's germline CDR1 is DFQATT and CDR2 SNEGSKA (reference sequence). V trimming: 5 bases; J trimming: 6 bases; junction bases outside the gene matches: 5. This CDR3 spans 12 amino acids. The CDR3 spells CSAPGQGDGYTF. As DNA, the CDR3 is TGCAGTGCTCCCGGACAGGGTGATGGCTACACCTTC.

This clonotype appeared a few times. The CDR3: CASSPGGAAQYF. CDR3 DNA: TGTGCCAGCAGCCCAGGGGGGGCGGCCCAGTACTTC. The rearrangement joins TRBV12-3 or TRBV12-4 to TRBJ2-5, with D tentatively TRBD1 or TRBD2 (7 bases each). The CDR3 spans 12 residues. V shed 6 bases and J shed 9 bases, with 14 bases lying between them.